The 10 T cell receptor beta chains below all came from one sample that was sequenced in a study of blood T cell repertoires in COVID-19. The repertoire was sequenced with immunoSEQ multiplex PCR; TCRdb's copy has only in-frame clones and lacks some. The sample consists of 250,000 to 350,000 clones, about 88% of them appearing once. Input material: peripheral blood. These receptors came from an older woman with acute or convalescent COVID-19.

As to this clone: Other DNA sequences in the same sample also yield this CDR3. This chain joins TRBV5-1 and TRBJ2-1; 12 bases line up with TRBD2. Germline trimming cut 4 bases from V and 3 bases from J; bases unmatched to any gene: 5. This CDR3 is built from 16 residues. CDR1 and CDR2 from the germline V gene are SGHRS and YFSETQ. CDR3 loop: CASSLILAGGYNEQFF. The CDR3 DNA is TGCGCCAGCAGCCTCATACTAGCGGGAGGCTACAATGAGCAGTTCTTC. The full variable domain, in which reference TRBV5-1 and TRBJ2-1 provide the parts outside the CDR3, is KAGVTQTPRYLIKTRGQQVTLSCSPISGHRSVSWYQQTPGQGLQFLFEYFSETQRNKGNFPGRFSGRQFSNSRSEMNVSTLELGDSALYLCASSLILAGGYNEQFFGPGTRLTVL.

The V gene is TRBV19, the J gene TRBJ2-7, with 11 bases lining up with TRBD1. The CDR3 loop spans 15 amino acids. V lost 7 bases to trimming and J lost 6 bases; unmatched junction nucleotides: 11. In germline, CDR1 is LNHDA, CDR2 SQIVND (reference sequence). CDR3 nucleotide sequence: TGTGCCAGTACCCCGGACAGGGGGCTCGGTCGCGAGCAGTACTTC. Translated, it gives CASTPDRGLGREQYF. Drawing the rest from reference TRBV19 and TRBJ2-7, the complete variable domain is DGGITQSPKYLFRKEGQNVTLSCEQNLNHDAMYWYRQDPGQGLRLIYYSQIVNDFQKGDIAEGYSVSREKKESFPLTVTSAQKNPTAFYLCASTPDRGLGREQYFGPGTRLTVT.

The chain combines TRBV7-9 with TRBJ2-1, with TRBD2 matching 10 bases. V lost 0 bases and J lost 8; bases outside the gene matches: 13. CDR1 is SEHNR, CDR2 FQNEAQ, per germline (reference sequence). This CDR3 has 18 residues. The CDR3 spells CASSLAPLAGALGDEQFF. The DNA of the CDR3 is TGTGCCAGCAGCTTAGCCCCCCTAGCGGGGGCCCTGGGGGATGAGCAGTTCTTC.

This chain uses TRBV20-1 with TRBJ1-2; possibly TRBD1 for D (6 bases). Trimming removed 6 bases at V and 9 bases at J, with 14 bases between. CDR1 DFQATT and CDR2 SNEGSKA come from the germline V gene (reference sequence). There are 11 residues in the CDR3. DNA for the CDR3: TGCAGTGCCTCTCCAGGGGCTAGCTACACCTTC. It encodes CSASPGASYTF.

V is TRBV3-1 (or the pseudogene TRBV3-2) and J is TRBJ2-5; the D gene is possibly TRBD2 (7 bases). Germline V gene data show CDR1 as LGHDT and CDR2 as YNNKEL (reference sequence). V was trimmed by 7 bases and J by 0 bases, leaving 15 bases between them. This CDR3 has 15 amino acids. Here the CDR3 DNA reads TGTGCCAGCAAGGGGGGCAGCGGGGACCAAGAGACCCAGTACTTC. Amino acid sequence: CASKGGSGDQETQYF.

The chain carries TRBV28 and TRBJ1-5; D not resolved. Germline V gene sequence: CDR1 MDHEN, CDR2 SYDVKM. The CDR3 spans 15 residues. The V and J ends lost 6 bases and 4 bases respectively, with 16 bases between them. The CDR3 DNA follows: TGTGCCAGCAGCAACCCGCTGGAGGGAAATCAGCCCCAGCATTTT. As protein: CASSNPLEGNQPQHF.

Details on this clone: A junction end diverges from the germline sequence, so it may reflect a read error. The CDR3 DNA reads TGTGCCAGCCAACGCCGGGACAGGGTAAGGAAAACTGAAGCTTTTTTT. Its translation: CASQRRDRVRKTEAFF. The chain employs TRBV27 and TRBJ1-1, with TRBD1 identical over 9 bases. Per germline, CDR1 MNHEY and CDR2 SMNVEV (reference sequence). The CDR3 consists of 16 residues.

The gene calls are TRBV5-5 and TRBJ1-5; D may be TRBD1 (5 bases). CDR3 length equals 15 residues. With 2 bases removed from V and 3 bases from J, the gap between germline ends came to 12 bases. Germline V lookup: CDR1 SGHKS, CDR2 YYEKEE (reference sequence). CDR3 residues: CASSFSAGYNQPQHF. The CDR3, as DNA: TGTGCCAGCAGCTTCTCTGCAGGGTACAATCAGCCCCAGCATTTT. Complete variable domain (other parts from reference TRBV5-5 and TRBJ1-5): DAGVTQSPTHLIKTRGQQVTLRCSPISGHKSVSWYQQVLGQGPQFIFQYYEKEERGRGNFPDRFSARQFPNYSSELNVNALLLGDSALYLCASSFSAGYNQPQHFGDGTRLSIL.

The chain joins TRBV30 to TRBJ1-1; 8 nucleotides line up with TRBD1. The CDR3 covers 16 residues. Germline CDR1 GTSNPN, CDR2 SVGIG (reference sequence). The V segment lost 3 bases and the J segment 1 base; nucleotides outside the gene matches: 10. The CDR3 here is CAWRQDRGIWNTEAFF. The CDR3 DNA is TGTGCCTGGAGACAAGACAGGGGTATCTGGAACACTGAAGCTTTCTTT.

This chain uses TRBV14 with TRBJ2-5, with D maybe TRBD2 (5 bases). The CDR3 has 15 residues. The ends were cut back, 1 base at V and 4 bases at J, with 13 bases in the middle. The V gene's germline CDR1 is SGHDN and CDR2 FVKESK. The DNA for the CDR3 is TGTGCCAGCAGCCAAGTCGCTAGCTTTAGAGAGACCCAGTACTTC. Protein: CASSQVASFRETQYF.